Following are 3 T cell receptor beta chains from one sample sequenced in a study of T cells after somatic rescue of genetic block. The table came from immunoSEQ multiplex PCR; TCRdb's copy has only in-frame clones and leaves some out. The sample records more than 9,000 clones, about 74% being singletons. Sequencing used peripheral blood mononuclear cells (PBMCs). The origin of the receptors is a boy aged 5-17 years.

This clone was found a few times. This chain links TRBV28 with TRBJ2-5; 7 nucleotides line up with TRBD1. V trimming: 2 bases; J trimming: 0 bases; junction bases outside the gene matches: 6. Germline loops: CDR1 MDHEN, CDR2 SYDVKM. The CDR3 totals 16 residues. For the CDR3, the DNA is TGTGCCAGCAGTTTAATCGGGACAGCCTACCAAGAGACCCAGTACTTC. Its protein is CASSLIGTAYQETQYF.

V and J are TRBV7-9 and TRBJ2-5; TRBD1 aligns across 9 bases. The ends lost 5 bases at V and 3 bases at J; junction bases unmatched: 7. The germline CDR1 and CDR2 sequences are SEHNR and FQNEAQ (reference sequence). The CDR3 length is 15 residues. The CDR3 sequence: CASSRTGDKEETQYF. CDR3 sequence (DNA): TGTGCCAGCAGCCGGACAGGGGATAAGGAAGAGACCCAGTACTTC. The full variable domain, its missing parts supplied by reference TRBV7-9 and TRBJ2-5, is DTGVSQNPRHKITKRGQNVTFRCDPISEHNRLYWYRQTLGQGPEFLTYFQNEAQLEKSRLLSDRFSAERPKGSFSTLEIQRTEQGDSAMYLCASSRTGDKEETQYFGPGTRLLVL.

This rearrangement joins TRBV6-5 to TRBJ1-2, with TRBD1 as a possible D gene (6 bases). This CDR3 has 13 amino acids. V lost 0 bases and J lost 5, with 7 bases in between. Per germline, CDR1 MNHEY and CDR2 SVGAGI. The CDR3 DNA is TGTGCCAGCAGTTACTCGGACAGTTATGGCTACACCTTC. It yields the protein CASSYSDSYGYTF.